A single T cell receptor beta chain is shown here with its context. What it recognizes is unknown. These data originate in a study of blood T cells in healthy people across ages. This CDR3 has 14 residues. The ends lost 2 bases at V and 4 bases at J; junction bases unmatched: 5. In germline, CDR1 is DFQATT, CDR2 SNEGSKA (reference sequence). General study results and limits: The study found more naive CD4+ cells and higher diversity in long-lived than aged donors. Per million T cells, the diversity of TCR beta decreased roughly linearly as age advanced.

For the second PCR, which ran for about 7 to 11 cycles, a sample-barcoded 5' primer and a J-beta primer mix were used. Each CDR3 protein gets one entry after TCRdb re-called the 5' RACE reads with MiXCR. Altogether hundreds of thousands of distinct CDR3 sequences are present, more than 40% being singletons, with the ten largest covering approximately 32%. Healthy Russian Caucasian donors spanned ages about 6 to 95 years. Researchers collected approximately 9.9 milliliters of peripheral blood from every single donor. This receptor was identified in a woman between 55 and 75 years old in good health. This chain connects TRBV20-1 to TRBJ2-1, with TRBD1 identical over 7 bases. The source material was blood. CDR3 DNA: TGCAGTGCTAGAACAGGGGCGGATTACAATGAGCAGTTCTTC. Translation gives CSARTGADYNEQFF.